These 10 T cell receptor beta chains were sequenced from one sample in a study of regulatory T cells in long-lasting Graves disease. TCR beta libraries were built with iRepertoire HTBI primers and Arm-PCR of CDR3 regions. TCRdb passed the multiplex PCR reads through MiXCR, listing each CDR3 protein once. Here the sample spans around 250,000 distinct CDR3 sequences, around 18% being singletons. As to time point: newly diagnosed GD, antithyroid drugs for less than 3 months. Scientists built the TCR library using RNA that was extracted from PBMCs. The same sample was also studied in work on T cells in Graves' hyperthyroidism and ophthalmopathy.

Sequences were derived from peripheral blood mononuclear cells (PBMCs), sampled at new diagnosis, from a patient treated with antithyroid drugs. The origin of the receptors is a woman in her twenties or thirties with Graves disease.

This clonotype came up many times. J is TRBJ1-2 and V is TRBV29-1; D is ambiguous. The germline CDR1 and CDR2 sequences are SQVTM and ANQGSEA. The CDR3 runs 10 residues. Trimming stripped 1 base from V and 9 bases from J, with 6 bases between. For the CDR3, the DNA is TGCAGCGTTGAAGGGATGAGCTACACCTTC. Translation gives CSVEGMSYTF.

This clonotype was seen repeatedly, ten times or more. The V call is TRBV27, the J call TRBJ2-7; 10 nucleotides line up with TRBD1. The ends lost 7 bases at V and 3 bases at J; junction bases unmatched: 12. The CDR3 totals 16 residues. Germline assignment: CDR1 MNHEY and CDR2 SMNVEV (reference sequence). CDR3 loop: CASTPRPGQGYYEQYF. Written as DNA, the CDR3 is TGTGCCAGCACCCCCCGACCGGGACAGGGGTACTACGAGCAGTACTTC.

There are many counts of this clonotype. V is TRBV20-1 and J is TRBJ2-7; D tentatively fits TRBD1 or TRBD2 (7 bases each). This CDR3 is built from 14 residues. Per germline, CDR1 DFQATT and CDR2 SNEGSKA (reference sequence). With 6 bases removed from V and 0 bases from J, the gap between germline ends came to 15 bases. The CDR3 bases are TGCAGTGCCAGGGGGGGGGCCAGCTCCTACGAGCAGTACTTC. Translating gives CSARGGASSYEQYF.

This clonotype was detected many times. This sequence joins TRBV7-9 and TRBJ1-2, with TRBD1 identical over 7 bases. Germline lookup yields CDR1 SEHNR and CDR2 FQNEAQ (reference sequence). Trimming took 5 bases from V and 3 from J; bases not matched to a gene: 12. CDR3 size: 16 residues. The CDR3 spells CASSHGTDRSDYGYTF. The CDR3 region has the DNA TGTGCCAGCAGCCACGGGACAGACCGAAGTGACTATGGCTACACCTTC.

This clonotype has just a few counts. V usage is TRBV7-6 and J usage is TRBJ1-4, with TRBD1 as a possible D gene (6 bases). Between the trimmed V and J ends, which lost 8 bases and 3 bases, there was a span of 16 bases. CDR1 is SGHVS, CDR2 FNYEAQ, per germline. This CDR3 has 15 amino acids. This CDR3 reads CASSVGGRANEKLFF. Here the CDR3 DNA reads TGTGCCAGCTCGGTCGGGGGGCGGGCTAATGAAAAACTGTTTTTT.

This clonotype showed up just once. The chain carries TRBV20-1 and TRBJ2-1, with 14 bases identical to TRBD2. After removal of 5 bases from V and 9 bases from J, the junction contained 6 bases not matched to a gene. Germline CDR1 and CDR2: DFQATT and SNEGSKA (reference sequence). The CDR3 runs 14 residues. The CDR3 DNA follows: TGCAGTGCTTCGGGACTAGCGGGAGTGAGTGAGCAGTTCTTC. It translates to CSASGLAGVSEQFF.

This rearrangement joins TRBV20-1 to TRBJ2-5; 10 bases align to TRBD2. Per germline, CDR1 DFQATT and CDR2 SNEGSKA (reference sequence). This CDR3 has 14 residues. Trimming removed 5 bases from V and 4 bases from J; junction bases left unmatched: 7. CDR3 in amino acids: CSAQTLAGGETQYF. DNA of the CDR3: TGCAGTGCTCAGACGTTAGCGGGAGGAGAGACCCAGTACTTC.

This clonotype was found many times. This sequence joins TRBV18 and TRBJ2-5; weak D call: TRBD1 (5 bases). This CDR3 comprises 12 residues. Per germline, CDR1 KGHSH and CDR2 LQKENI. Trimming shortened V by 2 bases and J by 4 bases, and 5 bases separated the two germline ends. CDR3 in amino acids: CASSPGAETQYF. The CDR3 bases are TGTGCCAGCTCACCAGGGGCAGAGACCCAGTACTTC.

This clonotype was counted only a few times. The CDR3 is CATSDFGGELFF. Written as DNA, the CDR3 is TGTGCCACCAGTGATTTTGGGGGGGAGCTGTTTTTT. The genes are TRBV24-1 and TRBJ2-2; no clear D. V lost 1 base and J lost 8, with 4 bases in between. This CDR3 contains 12 residues. Germline values: CDR1 KGHDR, CDR2 SFDVKD.

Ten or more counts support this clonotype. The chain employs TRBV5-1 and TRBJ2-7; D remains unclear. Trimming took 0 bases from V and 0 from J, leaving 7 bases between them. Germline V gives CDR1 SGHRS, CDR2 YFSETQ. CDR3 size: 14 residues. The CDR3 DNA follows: TGCGCCAGCAGCTTGGATCCCTACTCCTACGAGCAGTACTTC. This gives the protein CASSLDPYSYEQYF.